These 24 T cell receptor beta chains originate from one sample sequenced in a study of PD-1 blockade in classical Hodgkin lymphoma. Assay used: immunoSEQ multiplex PCR; TCRdb lists only in-frame clones, some missing. There are over 9,000 clones in the sample; 75% occur only once, and approximately 35% lies in the top ten. All the patients suffered relapse after autologous stem cell transplantation, and brentuximab vedotin exposure differed. The source material was peripheral blood mononuclear cells (PBMCs), sampled at baseline. These receptors were taken from a human donor with classical Hodgkin lymphoma.

This clone was recorded only once. The chain is built from TRBV7-2 and TRBJ2-1; D not resolved. V was shortened by 2 bases and J by 10 bases, with 12 bases between the two germline ends. This CDR3 region has 13 residues. Looked up from germline, CDR1 is SGHTA and CDR2 is FQGNSA. In DNA, the CDR3 is TGTGCCAGCAGCTTACAGGCTCGTCAGGAGCAGTTCTTC. Translated, it gives CASSLQARQEQFF.

The rearrangement joins TRBV6-5 to TRBJ2-5; 8 nucleotides align to TRBD2. V lost 0 bases to trimming and J lost 4 bases; unmatched junction nucleotides: 1. This CDR3 region has 14 residues. Germline V gene sequence: CDR1 MNHEY, CDR2 SVGAGI. CDR3 loop: CASSYSRGVETQYF. The CDR3 DNA follows: TGTGCCAGCAGTTACTCGCGGGGGGTAGAGACCCAGTACTTC.

The chain is built from TRBV5-1 and TRBJ1-1, with D perhaps TRBD1 (5 bases). CDR3 length equals 15 residues. Germline CDR1 is SGHRS and CDR2 is YFSETQ. Deletions cut 1 base from V and 5 bases from J, with 15 bases between. CDR3 sequence (DNA): TGCGCCAGCAGCTTGTTAAGGGCAGGGCGGACTGAAGCTTTCTTT. Its protein product is CASSLLRAGRTEAFF.

V usage is TRBV27 and J usage is TRBJ1-1, with D perhaps TRBD1 (6 bases). V lost 0 bases, J lost 10 bases, and 12 bases lay in between. This CDR3 is 13 amino acids long. The germline V gene has CDR1 MNHEY and CDR2 SMNVEV (reference sequence). The CDR3 is CASSLSRDTLAFF. Written as DNA, the CDR3 is TGTGCCAGCAGTTTATCGAGGGACACCTTAGCTTTCTTT.

V and J are TRBV2 and TRBJ2-3, with unresolved D. Trimming took 4 bases from V and 0 from J, leaving 8 bases between them. Germline V CDR1 and CDR2: SNHLY, FYNNEI. The CDR3 is made up of 14 amino acids. The CDR3 sequence is CASSGTSSTDTQYF. CDR3 DNA: TGTGCCAGCAGTGGGACCTCTAGCACAGATACGCAGTATTTT.

This chain connects TRBV7-9 to TRBJ2-5; TRBD2 aligns across 10 bases. The CDR3 consists of 19 residues. Trimming took 5 bases from V and 3 from J; bases not matched to a gene: 18. The germline V gene encodes CDR1 SEHNR and CDR2 FQNEAQ (reference sequence). Here the CDR3 reads CASSDPWRLAGENEETQYF. CDR3 nucleotide sequence: TGTGCCAGCAGCGACCCATGGCGGCTAGCGGGGGAGAATGAAGAGACCCAGTACTTC.

This clone was counted only a few times. V gene TRBV28 combines with J gene TRBJ1-2; no firm D call. The V end lost 2 bases, the J end lost 0 bases, and 4 bases lay between the germline ends. CDR1 MDHEN and CDR2 SYDVKM come from the germline V gene. The CDR3 contains 13 residues. This chain's CDR3 is CASSLVANYGYTF. In DNA form, the CDR3 reads TGTGCCAGCAGTTTAGTAGCTAACTATGGCTACACCTTC.

V gene TRBV5-5 combines with J gene TRBJ2-3, with a weak D call TRBD1 (5 bases). With 2 bases removed from V and 1 base from J, the gap between germline ends came to 17 bases. CDR3 length: 17 amino acids. CDR1 and CDR2 (germline): SGHKS, YYEKEE (reference sequence). As DNA, the CDR3 is TGTGCCAGCAGCTTTGGTCCAACAGGTGGGGGCACAGATACGCAGTATTTT. Its protein is CASSFGPTGGGTDTQYF.

For the CDR3, the DNA is TGTGCCAGCAGTTTGAGCGTACAAGAGACCCAGTACTTC. Protein product: CASSLSVQETQYF. The V gene is TRBV28, the J gene TRBJ2-5; D is uncertain. This CDR3 is 13 amino acids long. CDR1 MDHEN and CDR2 SYDVKM come from the germline V gene. The ends were cut back, 3 bases at V and 2 bases at J, with 7 bases in the middle.

The J gene is TRBJ2-6, the V gene TRBV18; D is undetermined. CDR3 size: 14 residues. From germline, CDR1 is KGHSH and CDR2 LQKENI. V was shortened by 2 bases and J by 2 bases, with 4 bases between the two germline ends. CDR3 sequence (DNA): TGTGCCAGCTCACCAGTACCTGGGGCCAACGTCCTGACTTTC. This translates into CASSPVPGANVLTF.

As concerns this clone: The junction departs from the called germline gene at one end, perhaps through a read error. V gene TRBV28 combines with J gene TRBJ2-5; the match to TRBD2 covers 9 bases. This CDR3 is built from 14 residues. CDR1 is MDHEN, CDR2 SYDVKM, per germline. CDR3 DNA: TGTGCCAGCAGCTTATCGGCGGGGGGGGAGACCCAGTACTTC. Residues: CASSLSAGGETQYF.

The rearrangement links TRBV10-3 to TRBJ2-3; 9 bases are a match to TRBD1. V dropped 3 bases and J dropped 6; count of bases not matched to a gene: 16. CDR3 length equals 18 residues. Per germline, CDR1 ENHRY and CDR2 SYGVKD. The CDR3 loop reads CAISEGVASTGGPDTQYF. The CDR3 DNA follows: TGTGCCATCAGTGAAGGGGTGGCCAGTACAGGGGGCCCCGATACGCAGTATTTT.

This chain connects TRBV29-1 to TRBJ2-4; no definite D call. Trimming took 4 bases from V and 2 from J, leaving 9 bases between them. The CDR3 length is 13 residues. Germline V gene data show CDR1 as SQVTM and CDR2 as ANQGSEA. The CDR3 region has the DNA TGCAGCGTTGGGTGGGGTTCCAAAAACATTCAGTACTTC. Translation gives CSVGWGSKNIQYF.

V usage is TRBV5-5 and J usage is TRBJ1-4, with a possible D match to TRBD1 (5 bases). Germline CDR1 is SGHKS and CDR2 is YYEKEE (reference sequence). The CDR3 runs to 18 residues. The V end was cut by 0 bases, the J end by 0 bases, with 15 bases between. CDR3 amino acids: CASSLVRSSQATNEKLFF. The CDR3 coding sequence is TGTGCCAGCAGCTTGGTCAGGTCGTCACAGGCAACTAATGAAAAACTGTTTTTT.

In DNA form, the CDR3 reads TGCGCCAGCAGCTTTGGGCCGCAAGAGACCCAGTACTTC. Protein product: CASSFGPQETQYF. The chain combines TRBV5-1 with TRBJ2-5; D not resolved. CDR1 and CDR2 from the germline V gene are SGHRS and YFSETQ. This CDR3 is built from 13 residues. Trimming stripped 2 bases from V and 2 bases from J, with 7 bases between.

This clone was counted a single time. CDR3 in amino acids: CASSATGWGSPLHF. In DNA form, the CDR3 reads TGTGCCAGCAGCGCCACAGGGTGGGGTTCACCCCTCCACTTT. The genes are TRBV7-2 and TRBJ1-6; possibly TRBD1 for D (6 bases). Looked up from germline, CDR1 is SGHTA and CDR2 is FQGNSA. Trimming took off 5 bases at V and 9 bases at J, with 14 bases between the two ends. There are 14 residues in the CDR3.

The chain recombines TRBV7-9 with TRBJ2-7, with TRBD1 matching 7 bases. From germline, CDR1 is SEHNR and CDR2 FQNEAQ (reference sequence). CDR3 length: 15 amino acids. The junction had 11 bases not matched to a gene; V was cut back by 4 bases and J by 5 bases. The CDR3 coding sequence is TGTGCCAGCAGCTCCGTTGGGTCAGGGGGACACGAGCAGTACTTC. Amino acids: CASSSVGSGGHEQYF.

V usage is TRBV4-1 and J usage is TRBJ1-1; no reliable D call. Germline loops: CDR1 MGHRA, CDR2 YSYEKL. The CDR3 has 13 amino acids. With 0 bases removed from V and 6 bases from J, the gap between germline ends came to 8 bases. CDR3 in amino acids: CASSQDRASEAFF. In DNA form, the CDR3 reads TGCGCCAGCAGCCAAGATCGGGCATCTGAAGCTTTCTTT.

The chain carries TRBV18 and TRBJ2-6, with 9 bases lining up with TRBD1. V shed 3 bases, J shed 1 base, and the junction held 7 bases outside the gene matches. The CDR3 spans 18 residues. The germline V gene encodes CDR1 KGHSH and CDR2 LQKENI. The CDR3 DNA is TGTGCCAGCTCACCCAGGACAGGGGCCTTATCTGGGGCCAACGTCCTGACTTTC. Protein: CASSPRTGALSGANVLTF.

The rearrangement links TRBV6-9 to TRBJ2-6; no definite D call. The CDR3 runs to 17 residues. Germline loops: CDR1 MNHGY, CDR2 SVAAGI. The germline V and J ends were trimmed by 5 bases and 5 bases, with 19 bases remaining between them. The chain's CDR3 is CASSVESRQSRANVLTF. CDR3 coding DNA: TGTGCCAGCAGTGTGGAGTCACGACAAAGTCGGGCCAACGTCCTGACTTTC.

This chain links TRBV4-2 with TRBJ1-2; D ambiguous. Trimming removed 1 base from V and 4 bases from J, with 16 bases in between. Per germline, CDR1 LGHNA and CDR2 YNFKEQ. The CDR3 has 16 residues. Here the CDR3 reads CASSQGSPSTPYGYTF. CDR3 nucleotides: TGTGCCAGCAGCCAAGGCAGTCCCAGCACACCCTATGGCTACACCTTC.

The chain carries TRBV5-3 and TRBJ2-7; maybe TRBD1 (5 bases). TRBV5-3 is designated an ORF whose function remains uncertain. The CDR3 is made up of 14 amino acids. Between the trimmed V and J ends, which lost 8 bases and 2 bases, there was a span of 17 bases. CDR3 sequence: CASSRADSTYEQYF. CDR3 DNA sequence: TGTGCCAGCAGCCGCGCCGACAGCACCTACGAGCAGTACTTC.

The V and J genes are TRBV18 and TRBJ2-1, with 10 bases fitting TRBD2. This CDR3 is 16 amino acids long. The germline CDR1 and CDR2 sequences are KGHSH and LQKENI. The junction had 1 base not matched to a gene; V was cut back by 0 bases and J by 2 bases. The CDR3 sequence: CASSPPSGGAYNEQFF. The CDR3 bases are TGTGCCAGCTCACCACCCAGCGGGGGGGCCTACAATGAGCAGTTCTTC. Drawing the rest from reference TRBV18 and TRBJ2-1, the complete variable domain is NAGVMQNPRHLVRRRGQEARLRCSPMKGHSHVYWYRQLPEEGLKFMVYLQKENIIDESGMPKERFSAEFPKEGPSILRIQQVVRGDSAAYFCASSPPSGGAYNEQFFGPGTRLTVL.

This clone turned up a few times. CDR3 in amino acids: CASSYSGPQGNTIYF. The CDR3, as DNA: TGTGCCAGCAGTTACTCGGGACCGCAAGGAAACACCATATATTTT. This chain uses TRBV6-5 with TRBJ1-3, with D perhaps TRBD1 (5 bases). The CDR3 sequence is 15 residues long. Germline V lookup: CDR1 MNHEY, CDR2 SVGAGI. V was shortened by 0 bases and J by 4 bases, with 10 bases between the two germline ends.